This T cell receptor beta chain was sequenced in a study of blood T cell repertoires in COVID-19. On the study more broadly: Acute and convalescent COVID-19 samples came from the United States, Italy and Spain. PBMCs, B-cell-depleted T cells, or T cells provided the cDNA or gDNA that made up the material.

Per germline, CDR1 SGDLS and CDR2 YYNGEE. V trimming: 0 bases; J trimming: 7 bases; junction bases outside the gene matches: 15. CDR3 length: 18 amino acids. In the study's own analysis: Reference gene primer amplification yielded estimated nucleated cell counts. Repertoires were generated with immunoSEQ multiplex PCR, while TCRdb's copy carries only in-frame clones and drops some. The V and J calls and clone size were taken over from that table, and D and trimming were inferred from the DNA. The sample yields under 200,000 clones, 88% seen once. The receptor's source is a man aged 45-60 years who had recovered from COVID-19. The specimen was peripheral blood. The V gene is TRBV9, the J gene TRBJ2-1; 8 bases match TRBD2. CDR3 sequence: CASSVDSGSVLSGNEQFF. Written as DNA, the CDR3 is TGTGCCAGCAGCGTAGACAGCGGGAGCGTCCTTTCGGGGAATGAGCAGTTCTTC.